These 21 T cell receptor beta chains originate from one sample sequenced in a study of T cell responses to AZD1222 COVID-19 vaccine. The method was immunoSEQ multiplex PCR; TCRdb's version includes in-frame clones alone and lacks a portion of them. This sample has approximately 140,000 clones, with 82% found just once. This specimen consisted of peripheral blood, obtained on day 0 of MenACWY control vaccination. The source of these receptors is an adult in good health.

J is TRBJ1-2 and V is TRBV18; D not certain. CDR3 length: 16 residues. Germline values: CDR1 KGHSH, CDR2 LQKENI. Deletions cut 0 bases from V and 3 bases from J, with 14 bases between. The CDR3 reads CASSPPNILSDYGYTF. The CDR3 DNA reads TGTGCCAGCTCACCACCAAACATCCTGTCAGACTATGGCTACACCTTC.

This clone was detected a few times. The CDR3 reads CASSQDDNAGGYNEQFF. CDR3 DNA sequence: TGCGCCAGCAGCCAAGATGACAATGCGGGGGGCTACAATGAGCAGTTCTTC. V gene TRBV4-1 combines with J gene TRBJ2-1; 8 nucleotides agree with TRBD2. From germline, CDR1 is MGHRA and CDR2 YSYEKL. With V trimmed by 0 bases and J by 3 bases, 7 bases remained unmatched. The CDR3 is 17 amino acids.

The CDR3 loop reads CASSPVIAGGQETQYF. The CDR3 region has the DNA TGTGCCAGCTCACCGGTAATCGCAGGGGGTCAAGAGACCCAGTACTTC. This chain links TRBV18 with TRBJ2-5; 7 bases are a match to TRBD1. The CDR3 has 16 residues. Per the germline V gene, CDR1 is KGHSH and CDR2 is LQKENI. V was pared by 3 bases and J by 2 bases, with 9 bases of the junction left unmatched. Full variable domain (remainder filled in from reference TRBV18 and TRBJ2-5): NAGVMQNPRHLVRRRGQEARLRCSPMKGHSHVYWYRQLPEEGLKFMVYLQKENIIDESGMPKERFSAEFPKEGPSILRIQQVVRGDSAAYFCASSPVIAGGQETQYFGPGTRLLVL.

The count of this clone is one. The chain uses TRBV20-1 and TRBJ2-3, with 12 nucleotides matching TRBD2. V lost 3 bases and J lost 0; bases outside the gene matches: 7. The CDR3 has 17 residues. The germline gives CDR1 DFQATT, CDR2 SNEGSKA (reference sequence). CDR3 in DNA: TGCAGTGCTAGTACGCTAGCGGGGGGGCCGAGCACAGATACGCAGTATTTT. Translated: CSASTLAGGPSTDTQYF.

The chain carries TRBV3-1 (or the pseudogene TRBV3-2) and TRBJ1-5; D uncertain. The V end lost 1 base, the J end lost 5 bases, and 6 bases lay between the germline ends. The V gene's germline CDR1 is LGHDT and CDR2 YNNKEL (reference sequence). The length of the CDR3 is 13 residues. CDR3 nucleotide sequence: TGTGCCAGCAGCCAAGGAATCTATCAGCCCCAGCATTTT. Its translation is CASSQGIYQPQHF.

The V and J genes are TRBV5-1 and TRBJ1-1, with D perhaps TRBD1 (5 bases). V dropped 6 bases and J dropped 0 bases, with 21 bases sitting between them. This CDR3 is 17 amino acids long. From germline, CDR1 is SGHRS and CDR2 YFSETQ. The CDR3 DNA is TGCGCCAGCACTTTGGGGGGTAATAACAGAATGAACACTGAAGCTTTCTTT. It yields the protein CASTLGGNNRMNTEAFF.

V gene TRBV10-2 combines with J gene TRBJ1-1, with TRBD1 matching over 8 bases. CDR3 length: 14 amino acids. Germline values: CDR1 WSHSY, CDR2 SAAADI. The ends lost 4 bases at V and 6 bases at J; junction bases unmatched: 7. CDR3 DNA sequence: TGCGCCAGCAGTGGGACAGGGAAAGGTGCTGAAGCTTTCTTT. Translating it yields CASSGTGKGAEAFF.

The V call is TRBV3-1 (or the pseudogene TRBV3-2), the J call TRBJ1-1, with a possible D match to TRBD1 (5 bases). Between the trimmed V and J ends, which lost 0 bases and 0 bases, there was a span of 14 bases. The CDR3 has 17 residues. Germline V gene data show CDR1 as LGHDT and CDR2 as YNNKEL (reference sequence). The CDR3 DNA reads as TGTGCCAGCAGCCAAGAAATCGGGGCCGGGCTGAACACTGAAGCTTTCTTT. Residues: CASSQEIGAGLNTEAFF.

V usage is TRBV2 and J usage is TRBJ2-7, with TRBD1 matching over 8 bases. J lost 1 base, V lost 6 bases, and 8 bases had no gene match. The CDR3 covers 15 residues. Germline V gene sequence: CDR1 SNHLY, CDR2 FYNNEI. As DNA, the CDR3 is TGTGCCAGCAGCCCAACGGGGACAGGTTCCTACGAGCAGTACTTC. It translates to CASSPTGTGSYEQYF.

This clone was observed a handful of times. The V call is TRBV10-3, the J call TRBJ2-7; 7 bases are shared with TRBD2. The V and J ends lost 0 bases and 2 bases, in that order; junction bases with no gene match: 1. Germline CDR1 and CDR2: ENHRY and SYGVKD. CDR3 length equals 14 residues. The chain's CDR3 is CAISESGGTYEQYF. In nucleotides, the CDR3 is TGTGCCATCAGTGAGTCGGGGGGGACCTACGAGCAGTACTTC.

This clone was detected once. The chain uses TRBV6-5 and TRBJ1-2; weak D call: TRBD1 (6 bases). The V end lost 0 bases, the J end lost 5 bases, and 16 bases lay between the germline ends. Germline V gives CDR1 MNHEY, CDR2 SVGAGI. The CDR3 is 16 amino acids. In DNA, the CDR3 is TGTGCCAGCAGTTACTCATTGTCAGGGGTGGGGTATGGCTACACCTTC. Translation gives CASSYSLSGVGYGYTF.

V usage is TRBV2 and J usage is TRBJ1-2; D is ambiguous. Between the trimmed V and J ends, which lost 7 bases and 2 bases, there was a span of 11 bases. Germline CDR1 reads SNHLY; CDR2 reads FYNNEI. The CDR3 consists of 13 residues. The CDR3 DNA sequence: TGTGCCAGCACACTGGGCAGGAACTATGGCTACACCTTC. This gives the protein CASTLGRNYGYTF.

The chain combines TRBV19 with TRBJ1-2; D perhaps matches TRBD1 (6 bases). V lost 4 bases and J 6 bases, leaving 12 bases between the germline ends. This CDR3 contains 13 residues. Germline V CDR1 and CDR2: LNHDA, SQIVND (reference sequence). CDR3 loop: CASSRYREDGYTF. The CDR3, as DNA: TGTGCCAGTAGTAGGTACAGGGAGGATGGCTACACCTTC. The full variable domain, its missing parts supplied by reference TRBV19 and TRBJ1-2, is DGGITQSPKYLFRKEGQNVTLSCEQNLNHDAMYWYRQDPGQGLRLIYYSQIVNDFQKGDIAEGYSVSREKKESFPLTVTSAQKNPTAFYLCASSRYREDGYTFGSGTRLTVV.

The genes are TRBV10-2 and TRBJ1-1; D uncertain. The CDR3 runs 11 residues. V was trimmed by 3 bases and J by 12 bases, leaving 11 bases between them. CDR1 and CDR2 (germline): WSHSY, SAAADI. The CDR3 loop is CASSDEVTTFF. CDR3 coding DNA: TGCGCCAGCAGTGACGAGGTTACAACTTTCTTT.

The CDR3 protein is CASSAGTLTRETQYF. The CDR3 region has the DNA TGTGCCAGCAGCGCCGGGACTCTCACGAGGGAAACCCAGTACTTC. This chain connects TRBV9 to TRBJ2-5; possibly TRBD2 for D (6 bases). CDR1 and CDR2 (germline): SGDLS, YYNGEE. Between the trimmed V and J ends, which lost 3 bases and 8 bases, there was a span of 20 bases. This CDR3 is built from 15 residues.

The V and J genes are TRBV4-1 and TRBJ1-2; 9 bases are shared with TRBD1. The V gene's germline CDR1 is MGHRA and CDR2 YSYEKL. This CDR3 has 14 residues. Trimming cost V 3 bases and J 8 bases; bases outside gene matches: 7. The CDR3 nucleotides are TGCGCCAGCAGCCAGGGACAGGGCTATCGGGGCTACACCTTC. This translates into CASSQGQGYRGYTF.

This clone was observed a few times. The chain employs TRBV10-3 and TRBJ2-7; 9 bases are shared with TRBD1. Trimming at V came to 6 bases and at J to 1 base, leaving 4 bases not matched to a gene. The CDR3 consists of 14 residues. Germline-derived CDR1 and CDR2 are ENHRY and SYGVKD. CDR3 sequence: CAIRGQGESYEQYF. The CDR3 region has the DNA TGTGCCATCAGGGGACAGGGAGAATCCTACGAGCAGTACTTC.

The chain couples TRBV27 to TRBJ1-1; D gene uncertain. The CDR3 is 11 residues long. Deletions cut 7 bases from V and 0 bases from J, with 3 bases between. Per germline, CDR1 MNHEY and CDR2 SMNVEV (reference sequence). CDR3 DNA sequence: TGTGCCAGCATTCTGAACACTGAAGCTTTCTTT. Amino acids: CASILNTEAFF.

This clone has at least ten counts. V gene TRBV4-1 combines with J gene TRBJ1-2; D is undetermined. The CDR3 is 16 residues long. Germline CDR1 reads MGHRA; CDR2 reads YSYEKL. Trimming removed 3 bases from V and 3 bases from J, with 17 bases in between. CDR3 nucleotides: TGCGCCAGCAGCCAGGATAAAGGGTCCCAGGACTATGGCTACACCTTC. Translating it yields CASSQDKGSQDYGYTF.

The table lists this clone with a count of one. The rearrangement links TRBV12-3 or TRBV12-4 to TRBJ2-5; no reliable D call. The V end was cut by 6 bases, the J end by 2 bases, with 4 bases between. The CDR3 is made up of 11 amino acids. The CDR3 nucleotides are TGTGCCAGCAGCATGCAAGAGACCCAGTACTTC. Amino acid sequence: CASSMQETQYF.

Comments on this clone: The sample carries other DNA sequences with the same CDR3. This sequence joins TRBV10-1 and TRBJ2-5; possible D gene TRBD2, 5 bases. CDR1 is WNHNN and CDR2 is SYGVQD in the germline V gene (reference sequence). The ends were cut back, 0 bases at V and 5 bases at J, with 10 bases in the middle. The CDR3 is made up of 14 amino acids. The CDR3 loop is CASSESGRGETQYF. The CDR3 DNA reads TGCGCCAGCAGTGAGTCGGGGAGAGGGGAGACCCAGTACTTC.